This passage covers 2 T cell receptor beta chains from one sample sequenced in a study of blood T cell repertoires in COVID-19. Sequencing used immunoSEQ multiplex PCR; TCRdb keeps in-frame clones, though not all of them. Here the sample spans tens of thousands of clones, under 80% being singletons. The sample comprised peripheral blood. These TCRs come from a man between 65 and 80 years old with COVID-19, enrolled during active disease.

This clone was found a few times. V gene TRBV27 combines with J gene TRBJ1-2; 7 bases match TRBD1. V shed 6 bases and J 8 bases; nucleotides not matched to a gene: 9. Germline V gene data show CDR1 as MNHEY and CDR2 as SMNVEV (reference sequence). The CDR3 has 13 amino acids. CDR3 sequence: CASRRRDRVGYTF. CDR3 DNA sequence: TGTGCCAGCAGGAGACGGGACAGAGTAGGCTACACCTTC.

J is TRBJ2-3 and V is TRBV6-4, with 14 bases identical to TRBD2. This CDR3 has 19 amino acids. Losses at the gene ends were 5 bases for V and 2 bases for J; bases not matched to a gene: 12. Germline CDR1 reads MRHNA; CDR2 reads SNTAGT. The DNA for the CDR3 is TGTGCCAGCAGTCCGACAGGGGTGACTAGCGGGAGGGCCACAGATACGCAGTATTTT. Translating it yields CASSPTGVTSGRATDTQYF.